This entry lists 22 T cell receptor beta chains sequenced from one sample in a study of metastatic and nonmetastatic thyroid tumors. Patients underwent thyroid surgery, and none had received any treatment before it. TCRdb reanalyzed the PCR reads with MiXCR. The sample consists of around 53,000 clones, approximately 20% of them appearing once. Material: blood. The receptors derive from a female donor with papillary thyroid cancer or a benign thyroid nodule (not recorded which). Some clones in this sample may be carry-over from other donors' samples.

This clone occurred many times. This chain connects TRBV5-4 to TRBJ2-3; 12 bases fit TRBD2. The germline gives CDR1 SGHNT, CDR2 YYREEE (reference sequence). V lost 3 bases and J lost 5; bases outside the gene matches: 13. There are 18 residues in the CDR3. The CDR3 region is CASSSGLAGSSRGDTQYF. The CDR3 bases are TGTGCCAGCAGCTCCGGACTAGCGGGGTCGAGTAGAGGAGATACGCAGTATTTT.

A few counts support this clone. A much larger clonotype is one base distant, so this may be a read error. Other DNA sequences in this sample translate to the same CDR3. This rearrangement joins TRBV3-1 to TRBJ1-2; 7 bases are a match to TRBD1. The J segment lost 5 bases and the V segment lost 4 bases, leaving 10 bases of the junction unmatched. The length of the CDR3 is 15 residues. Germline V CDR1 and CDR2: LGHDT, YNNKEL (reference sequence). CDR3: CASSPTRTGLYGYTF. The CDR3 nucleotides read TGTGCCAGCAGCCCCACGCGGACAGGCCTATATGGCTACACCTTC.

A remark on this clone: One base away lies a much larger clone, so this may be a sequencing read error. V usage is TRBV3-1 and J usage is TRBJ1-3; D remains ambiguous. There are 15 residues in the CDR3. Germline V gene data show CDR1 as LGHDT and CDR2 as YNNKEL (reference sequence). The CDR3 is CACSQRTALGNTIYF. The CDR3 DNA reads TGTGCCTGCAGCCAGCGTACAGCCTTAGGAAACACCATATATTTT.

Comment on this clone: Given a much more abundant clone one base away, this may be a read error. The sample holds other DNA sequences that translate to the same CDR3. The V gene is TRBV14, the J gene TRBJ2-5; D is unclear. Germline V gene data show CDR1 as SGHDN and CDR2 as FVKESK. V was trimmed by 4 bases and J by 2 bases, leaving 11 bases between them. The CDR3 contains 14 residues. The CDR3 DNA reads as TGTGCCAGCAGCCGTCCCCAGAGGCAAGAGACCCAGTACTTC. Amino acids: CASSRPQRQETQYF.

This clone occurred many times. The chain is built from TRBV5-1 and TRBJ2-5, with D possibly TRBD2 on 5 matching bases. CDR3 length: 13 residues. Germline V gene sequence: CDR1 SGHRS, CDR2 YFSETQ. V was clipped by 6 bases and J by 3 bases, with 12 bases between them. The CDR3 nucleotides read TGCGCCAGCACCCCCGGGGTTGAAGAGACCCAGTACTTC. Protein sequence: CASTPGVEETQYF.

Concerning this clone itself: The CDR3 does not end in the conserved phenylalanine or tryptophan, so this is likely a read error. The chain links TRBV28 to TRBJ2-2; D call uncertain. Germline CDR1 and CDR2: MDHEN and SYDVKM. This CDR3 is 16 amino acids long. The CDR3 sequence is CDSSLLRVANTGELFY. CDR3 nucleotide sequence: TGTGACAGCAGTTTATTACGGGTCGCTAACACCGGGGAGCTGTTTTAT.

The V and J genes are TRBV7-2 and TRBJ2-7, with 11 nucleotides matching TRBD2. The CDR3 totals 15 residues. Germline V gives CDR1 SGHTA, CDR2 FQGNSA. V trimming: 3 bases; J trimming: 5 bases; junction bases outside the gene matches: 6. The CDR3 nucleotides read TGTGCCAGCAGCTTTAGCACTAGCGGGAGCCACGAGCAGTACTTC. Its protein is CASSFSTSGSHEQYF.

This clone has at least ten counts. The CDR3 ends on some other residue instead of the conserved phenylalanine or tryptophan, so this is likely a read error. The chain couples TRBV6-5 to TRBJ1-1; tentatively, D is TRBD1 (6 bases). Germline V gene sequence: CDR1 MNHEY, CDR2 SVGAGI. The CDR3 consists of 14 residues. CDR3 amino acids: CASSYSGGNPEAFS. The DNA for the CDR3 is TGTGCCAGCAGTTACTCAGGGGGGAACCCTGAAGCTTTCTCT.

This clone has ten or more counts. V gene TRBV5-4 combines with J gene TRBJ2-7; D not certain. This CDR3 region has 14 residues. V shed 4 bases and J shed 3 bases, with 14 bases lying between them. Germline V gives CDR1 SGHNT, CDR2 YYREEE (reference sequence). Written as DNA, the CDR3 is TGTGCCAGCAGCGGGGTGGGGAAATACTACGAGCAGTACTTC. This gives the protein CASSGVGKYYEQYF.

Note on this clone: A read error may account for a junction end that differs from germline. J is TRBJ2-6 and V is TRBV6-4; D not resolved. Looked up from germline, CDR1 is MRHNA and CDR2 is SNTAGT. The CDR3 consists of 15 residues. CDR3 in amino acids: CPSSSQRSGANVLTF. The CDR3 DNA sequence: TGTCCCAGCAGCTCACAGCGCTCTGGGGCCAACGTCCTGACTTTC.

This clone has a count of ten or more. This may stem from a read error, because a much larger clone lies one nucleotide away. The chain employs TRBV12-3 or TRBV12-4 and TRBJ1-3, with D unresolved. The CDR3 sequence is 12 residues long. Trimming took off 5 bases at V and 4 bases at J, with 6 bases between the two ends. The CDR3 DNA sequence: TGTGCCAGCAGTCCCGCGGGAAACACCATATATTTT. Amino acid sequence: CASSPAGNTIYF.

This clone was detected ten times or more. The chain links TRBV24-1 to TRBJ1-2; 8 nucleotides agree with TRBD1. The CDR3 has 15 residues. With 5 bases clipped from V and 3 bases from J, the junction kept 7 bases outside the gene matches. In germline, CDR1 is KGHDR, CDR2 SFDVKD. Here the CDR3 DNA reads TGTGCCACCAGTGGTATTACAGGGGGAGACTATGGCTACACCTTC. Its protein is CATSGITGGDYGYTF.

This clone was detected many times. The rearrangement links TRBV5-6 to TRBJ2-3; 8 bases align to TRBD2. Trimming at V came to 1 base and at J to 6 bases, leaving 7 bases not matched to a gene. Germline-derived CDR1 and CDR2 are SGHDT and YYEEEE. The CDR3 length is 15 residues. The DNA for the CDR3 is TGTGCCAGCAGCTTGTCCGGGGCGGGAGGTGATACGCAGTATTTT. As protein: CASSLSGAGGDTQYF.

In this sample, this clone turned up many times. CDR3 sequence reads: CASSTGTGNRGYTF. The CDR3 DNA reads as TGTGCCAGCAGCACCGGGACAGGGAATCGTGGCTACACCTTC. The chain links TRBV7-9 to TRBJ1-2; 9 nucleotides agree with TRBD1. The CDR3 sequence is 14 residues long. Germline CDR1 and CDR2: SEHNR and FQNEAQ (reference sequence). J lost 7 bases, V lost 5 bases, and 8 bases had no gene match.

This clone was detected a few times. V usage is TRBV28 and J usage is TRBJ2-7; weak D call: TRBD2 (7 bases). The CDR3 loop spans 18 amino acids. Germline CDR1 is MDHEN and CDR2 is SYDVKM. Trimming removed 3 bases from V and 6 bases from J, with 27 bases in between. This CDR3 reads CASSFLGGGTIYHREQYF. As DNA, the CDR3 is TGTGCCAGCAGTTTCCTAGGGGGGGGGACTATCTACCACCGCGAGCAGTACTTC.

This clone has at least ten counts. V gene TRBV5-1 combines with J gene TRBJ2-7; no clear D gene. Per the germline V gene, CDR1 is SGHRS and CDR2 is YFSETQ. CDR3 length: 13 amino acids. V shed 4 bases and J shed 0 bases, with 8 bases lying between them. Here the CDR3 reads CASSLLTSYEQYF. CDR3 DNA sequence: TGCGCCAGCAGCCTTCTCACCTCCTACGAGCAGTACTTC.

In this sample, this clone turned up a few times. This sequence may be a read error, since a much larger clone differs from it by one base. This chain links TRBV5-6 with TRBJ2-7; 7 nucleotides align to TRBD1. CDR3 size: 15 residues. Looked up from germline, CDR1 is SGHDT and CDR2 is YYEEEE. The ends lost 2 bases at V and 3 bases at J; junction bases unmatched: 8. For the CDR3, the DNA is TGTGCCAGCAGCTTTTTCCAGGGGGACAACTACGAGCAGTACTTC. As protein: CASSFFQGDNYEQYF.

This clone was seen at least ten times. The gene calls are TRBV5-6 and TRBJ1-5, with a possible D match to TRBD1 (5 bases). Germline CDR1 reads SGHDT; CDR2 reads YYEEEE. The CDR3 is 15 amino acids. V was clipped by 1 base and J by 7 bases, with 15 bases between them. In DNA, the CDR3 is TGTGCCAGCAGCTTGATGCAAGGGGCGGGGCAGCCCCAGCATTTT. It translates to CASSLMQGAGQPQHF.

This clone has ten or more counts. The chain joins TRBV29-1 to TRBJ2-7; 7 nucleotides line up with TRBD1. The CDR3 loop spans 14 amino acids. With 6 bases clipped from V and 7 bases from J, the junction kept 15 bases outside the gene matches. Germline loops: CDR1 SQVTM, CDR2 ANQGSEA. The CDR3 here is CSVFGSADREEQYF. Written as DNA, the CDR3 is TGCAGCGTGTTCGGGTCGGCTGACAGGGAAGAGCAGTACTTC.

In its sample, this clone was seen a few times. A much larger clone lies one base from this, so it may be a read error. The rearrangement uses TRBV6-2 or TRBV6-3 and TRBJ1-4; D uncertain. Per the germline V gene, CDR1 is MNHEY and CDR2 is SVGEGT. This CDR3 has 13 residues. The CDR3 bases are TGTGCCAGCAGCGAGCATAATAGGGAGAAACTGGTTTTT. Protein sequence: CASSEHNREKLVF.

The chain's CDR3 is CASSPWGLSDQYF. The CDR3 bases are TGTGCCAGCAGTCCTTGGGGTCTCTCCGATCAGTACTTC. The chain carries TRBV12-3 or TRBV12-4 and TRBJ2-7; D remains unclear. The CDR3 extends over 13 amino acids. Between the trimmed V and J ends, which lost 5 bases and 10 bases, there was a span of 18 bases.

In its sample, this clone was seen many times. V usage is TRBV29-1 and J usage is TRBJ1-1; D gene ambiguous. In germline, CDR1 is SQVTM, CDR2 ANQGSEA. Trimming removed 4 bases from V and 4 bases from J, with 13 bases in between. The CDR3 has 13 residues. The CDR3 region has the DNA TGCAGCGTTGCACTCGGGCGGGGCACTGAAGCTTTCTTT. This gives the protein CSVALGRGTEAFF.